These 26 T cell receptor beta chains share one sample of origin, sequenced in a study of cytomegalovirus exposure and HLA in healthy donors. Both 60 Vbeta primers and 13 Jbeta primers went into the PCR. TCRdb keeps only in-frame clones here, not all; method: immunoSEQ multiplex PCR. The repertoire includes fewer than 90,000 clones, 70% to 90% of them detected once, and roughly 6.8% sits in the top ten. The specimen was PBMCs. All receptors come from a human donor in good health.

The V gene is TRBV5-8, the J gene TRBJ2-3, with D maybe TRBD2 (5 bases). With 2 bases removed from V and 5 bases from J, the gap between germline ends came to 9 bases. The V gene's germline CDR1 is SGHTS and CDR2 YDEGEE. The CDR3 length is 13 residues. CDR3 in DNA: TGTGCCAGCAGCTTCCTCGGACTAGATACGCAGTATTTT. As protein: CASSFLGLDTQYF.

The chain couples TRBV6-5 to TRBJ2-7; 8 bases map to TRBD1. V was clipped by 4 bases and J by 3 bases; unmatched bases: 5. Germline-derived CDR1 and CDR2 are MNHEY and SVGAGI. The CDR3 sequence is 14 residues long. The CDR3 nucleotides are TGTGCCAGCAGTTCCGGGACAGGCGGCTACGAGCAGTACTTC. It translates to CASSSGTGGYEQYF.

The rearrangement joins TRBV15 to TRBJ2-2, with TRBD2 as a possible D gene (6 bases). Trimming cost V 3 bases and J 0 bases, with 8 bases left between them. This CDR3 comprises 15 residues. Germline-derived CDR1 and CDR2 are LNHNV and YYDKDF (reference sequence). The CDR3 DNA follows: TGTGCCACCAGCAGGGACTACGCGAACACCGGGGAGCTGTTTTTT. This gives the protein CATSRDYANTGELFF. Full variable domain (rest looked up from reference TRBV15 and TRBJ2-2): DAMVIQNPRYQVTQFGKPVTLSCSQTLNHNVMYWYQQKSSQAPKLLFHYYDKDFNNEADTPDNFQSRRPNTSFCFLDIRSPGLGDTAMYLCATSRDYANTGELFFGEGSRLTVL.

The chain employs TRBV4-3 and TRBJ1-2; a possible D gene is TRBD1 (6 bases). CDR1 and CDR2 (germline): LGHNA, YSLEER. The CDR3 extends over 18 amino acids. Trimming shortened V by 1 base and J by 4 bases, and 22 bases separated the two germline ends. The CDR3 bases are TGCGCCAGCAGCCAAGCCGTCGCCACAGGGTCGGCGGGCTATGGCTACACCTTC. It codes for CASSQAVATGSAGYGYTF.

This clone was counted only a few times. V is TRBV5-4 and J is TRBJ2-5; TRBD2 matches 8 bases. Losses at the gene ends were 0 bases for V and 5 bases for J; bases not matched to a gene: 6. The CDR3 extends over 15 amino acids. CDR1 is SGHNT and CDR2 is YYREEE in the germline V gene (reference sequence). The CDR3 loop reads CASSLDGGGWETQYF. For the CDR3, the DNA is TGTGCCAGCAGCTTGGATGGCGGGGGGTGGGAGACCCAGTACTTC.

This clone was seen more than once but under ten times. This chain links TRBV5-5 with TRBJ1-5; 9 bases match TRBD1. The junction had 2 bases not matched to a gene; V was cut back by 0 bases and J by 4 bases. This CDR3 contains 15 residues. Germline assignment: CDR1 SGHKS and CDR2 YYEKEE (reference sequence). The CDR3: CASSLVDRGNQPQHF. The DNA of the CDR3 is TGTGCCAGCAGCTTGGTGGACAGGGGTAATCAGCCCCAGCATTTT.

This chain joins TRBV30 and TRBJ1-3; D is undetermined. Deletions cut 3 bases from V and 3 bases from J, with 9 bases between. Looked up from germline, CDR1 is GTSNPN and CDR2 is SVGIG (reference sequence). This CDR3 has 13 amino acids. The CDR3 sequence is CAWSEVFGNTIYF. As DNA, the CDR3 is TGTGCCTGGAGCGAGGTGTTTGGAAACACCATATATTTT.

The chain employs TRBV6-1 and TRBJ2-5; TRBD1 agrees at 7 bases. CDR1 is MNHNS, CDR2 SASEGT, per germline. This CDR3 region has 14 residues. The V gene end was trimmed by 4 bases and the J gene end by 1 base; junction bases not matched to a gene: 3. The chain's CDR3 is CASSATGVQETQYF. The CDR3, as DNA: TGTGCCAGCAGTGCTACAGGGGTCCAAGAGACCCAGTACTTC.

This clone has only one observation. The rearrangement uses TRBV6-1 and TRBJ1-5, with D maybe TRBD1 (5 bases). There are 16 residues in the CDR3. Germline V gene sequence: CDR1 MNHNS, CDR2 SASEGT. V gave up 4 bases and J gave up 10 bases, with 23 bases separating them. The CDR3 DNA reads TGTGCCAGCAGTGTCCCGGGACTCAAAAGCACGGGACCCCAGCATTTT. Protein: CASSVPGLKSTGPQHF.

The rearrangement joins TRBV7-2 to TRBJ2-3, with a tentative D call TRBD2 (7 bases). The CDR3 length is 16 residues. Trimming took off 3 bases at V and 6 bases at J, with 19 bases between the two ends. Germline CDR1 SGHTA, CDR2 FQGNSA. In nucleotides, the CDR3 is TGTGCCAGCAGCTTCTTGACGGGGGGCGGGCCGGATACGCAGTATTTT. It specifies CASSFLTGGGPDTQYF. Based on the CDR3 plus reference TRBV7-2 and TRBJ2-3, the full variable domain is GAGVSQSPSNKVTEKGKDVELRCDPISGHTALYWYRQSLGQGLEFLIYFQGNSAPDKSGLPSDRFSAERTGGSVSTLTIQRTQQEDSAVYLCASSFLTGGGPDTQYFGPGTRLTVL.

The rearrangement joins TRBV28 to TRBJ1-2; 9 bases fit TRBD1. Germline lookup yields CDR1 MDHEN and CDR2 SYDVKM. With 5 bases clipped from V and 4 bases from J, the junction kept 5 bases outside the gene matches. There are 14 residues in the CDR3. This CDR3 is CASSRDRAVYGYTF. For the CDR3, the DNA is TGTGCCAGCAGTCGGGACAGGGCCGTCTATGGCTACACCTTC.

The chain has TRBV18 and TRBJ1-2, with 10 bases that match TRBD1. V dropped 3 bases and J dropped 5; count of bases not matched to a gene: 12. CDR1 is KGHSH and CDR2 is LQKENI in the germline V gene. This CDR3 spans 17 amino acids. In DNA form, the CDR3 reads TGTGCCAGCTCACCCCTCGGGACAGGGGATTTGGTGTATGGCTACACCTTC. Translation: CASSPLGTGDLVYGYTF. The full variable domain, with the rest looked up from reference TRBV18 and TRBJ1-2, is NAGVMQNPRHLVRRRGQEARLRCSPMKGHSHVYWYRQLPEEGLKFMVYLQKENIIDESGMPKERFSAEFPKEGPSILRIQQVVRGDSAAYFCASSPLGTGDLVYGYTFGSGTRLTVV.

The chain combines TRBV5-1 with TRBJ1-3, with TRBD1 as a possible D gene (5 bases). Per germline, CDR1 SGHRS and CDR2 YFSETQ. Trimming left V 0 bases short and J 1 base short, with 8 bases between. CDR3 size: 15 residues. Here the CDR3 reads CASSLGTSSGNTIYF. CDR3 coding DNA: TGCGCCAGCAGCTTGGGGACATCTTCTGGAAACACCATATATTTT.

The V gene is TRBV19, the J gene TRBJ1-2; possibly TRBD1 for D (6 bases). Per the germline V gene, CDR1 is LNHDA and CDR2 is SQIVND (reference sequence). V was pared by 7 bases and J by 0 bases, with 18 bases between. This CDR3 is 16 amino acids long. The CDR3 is CASTVGRGTANYGYTF. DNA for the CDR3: TGTGCCAGTACCGTGGGCAGGGGAACCGCTAACTATGGCTACACCTTC.

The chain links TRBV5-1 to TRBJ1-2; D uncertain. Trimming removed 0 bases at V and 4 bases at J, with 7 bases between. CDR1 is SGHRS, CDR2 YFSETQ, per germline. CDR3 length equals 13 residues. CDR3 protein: CASSLDGFYGYTF. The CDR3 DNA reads TGCGCCAGCAGCTTGGACGGGTTCTATGGCTACACCTTC. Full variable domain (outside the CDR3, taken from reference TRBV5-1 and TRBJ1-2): KAGVTQTPRYLIKTRGQQVTLSCSPISGHRSVSWYQQTPGQGLQFLFEYFSETQRNKGNFPGRFSGRQFSNSRSEMNVSTLELGDSALYLCASSLDGFYGYTFGSGTRLTVV.

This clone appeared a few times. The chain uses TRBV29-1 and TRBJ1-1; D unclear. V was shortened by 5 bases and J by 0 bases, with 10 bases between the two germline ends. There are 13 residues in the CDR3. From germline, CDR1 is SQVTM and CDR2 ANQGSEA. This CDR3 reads CSVQSGMNTEAFF. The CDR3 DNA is TGCAGCGTTCAGTCAGGTATGAACACTGAAGCTTTCTTT.

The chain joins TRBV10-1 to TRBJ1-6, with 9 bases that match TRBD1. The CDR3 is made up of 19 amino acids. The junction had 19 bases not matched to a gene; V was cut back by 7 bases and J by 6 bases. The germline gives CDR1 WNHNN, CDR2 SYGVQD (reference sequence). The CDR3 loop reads CASTKYRTGVLPLNSPLHF. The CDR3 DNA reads TGCGCCAGCACCAAATACAGGACAGGGGTCCTTCCTCTTAATTCACCCCTCCACTTT.

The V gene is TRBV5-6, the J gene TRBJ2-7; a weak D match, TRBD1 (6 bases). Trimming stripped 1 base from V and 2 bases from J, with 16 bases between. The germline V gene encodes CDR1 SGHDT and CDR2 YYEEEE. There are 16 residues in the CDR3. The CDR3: CASSLRPGAFAYEQYF. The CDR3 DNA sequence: TGTGCCAGCAGCTTGCGTCCAGGGGCCTTTGCCTACGAGCAGTACTTC.

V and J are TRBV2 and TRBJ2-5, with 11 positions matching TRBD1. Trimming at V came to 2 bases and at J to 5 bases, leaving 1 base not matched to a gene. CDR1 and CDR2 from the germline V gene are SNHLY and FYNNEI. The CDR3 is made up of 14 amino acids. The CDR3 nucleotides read TGTGCCAGCAGTGAAAGGACAGGGGGCGAGACCCAGTACTTC. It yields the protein CASSERTGGETQYF.

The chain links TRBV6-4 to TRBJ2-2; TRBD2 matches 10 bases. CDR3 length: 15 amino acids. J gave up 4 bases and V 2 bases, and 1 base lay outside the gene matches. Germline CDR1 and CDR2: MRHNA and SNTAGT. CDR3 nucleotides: TGTGCCAGCAGTGACCGGACTAGCGGCACCGGGGAGCTGTTTTTT. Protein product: CASSDRTSGTGELFF.

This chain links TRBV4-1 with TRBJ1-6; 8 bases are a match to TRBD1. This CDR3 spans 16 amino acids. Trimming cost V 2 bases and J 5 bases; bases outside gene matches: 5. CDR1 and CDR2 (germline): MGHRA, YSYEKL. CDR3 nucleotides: TGCGCCAGCAGCCAAAGGTCGGGACAGGATAATTCACCCCTCCACTTT. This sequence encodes CASSQRSGQDNSPLHF.

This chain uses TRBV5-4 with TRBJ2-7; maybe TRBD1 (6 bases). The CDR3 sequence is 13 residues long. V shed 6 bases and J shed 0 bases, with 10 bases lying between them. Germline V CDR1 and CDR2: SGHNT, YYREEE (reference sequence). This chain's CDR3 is CASKRTASYEQYF. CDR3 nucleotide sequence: TGTGCCAGCAAGAGGACAGCCTCCTACGAGCAGTACTTC.

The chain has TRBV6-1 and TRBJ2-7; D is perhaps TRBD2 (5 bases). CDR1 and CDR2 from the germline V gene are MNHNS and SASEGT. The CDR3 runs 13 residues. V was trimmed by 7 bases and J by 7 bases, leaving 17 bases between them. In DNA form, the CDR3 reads TGTGCCAGCAATAGAGGCTCGCCGGGGGAGCAGTACTTC. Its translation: CASNRGSPGEQYF.

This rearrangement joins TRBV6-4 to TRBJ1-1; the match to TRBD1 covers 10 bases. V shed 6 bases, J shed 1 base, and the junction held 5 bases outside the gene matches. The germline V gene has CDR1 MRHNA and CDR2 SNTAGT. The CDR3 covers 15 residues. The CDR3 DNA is TGTGCCAGCAGCGCCGGGACAGGGGAGAACACTGAAGCTTTCTTT. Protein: CASSAGTGENTEAFF.

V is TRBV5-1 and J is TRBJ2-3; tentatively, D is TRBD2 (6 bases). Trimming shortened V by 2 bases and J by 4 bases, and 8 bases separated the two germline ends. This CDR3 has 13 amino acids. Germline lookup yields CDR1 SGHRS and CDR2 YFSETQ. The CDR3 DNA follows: TGCGCCAGCAGCTTCGGGGGTGCAGATACGCAGTATTTT. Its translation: CASSFGGADTQYF.

CDR3 protein: CASSLGGEFRRQFF. Here the CDR3 DNA reads TGCGCCAGCAGCTTGGGGGGAGAGTTTCGCAGGCAGTTCTTC. The V gene is TRBV5-1, the J gene TRBJ2-1; weak D call: TRBD2 (5 bases). CDR3 length: 14 residues. Germline CDR1 and CDR2: SGHRS and YFSETQ. Between the trimmed V and J ends, which lost 0 bases and 12 bases, there was a span of 16 bases.